Reported below is one T cell receptor (beta chain). The entry originates in a study of CD8 T cells in Susac syndrome. V was pared by 6 bases and J by 0 bases, with 13 bases between. This CDR3 has 15 amino acids. The germline V gene has CDR1 MDHEN and CDR2 SYDVKM. An amount of RNA that ranged from roughly 0.45 to 1 ug was reverse transcribed with random hexamers. TCRdb used MiXCR to reprocess the immunoSEQ multiplex PCR reads, holding one entry per CDR3 protein. In the table there are some 260,000 distinct CDR3 sequences, about 85% of which are singletons. The chain has TRBV28 and TRBJ2-3; TRBD2 might be the D (5 bases). This clonotype was sampled from a human donor with multiple sclerosis. Sequences were obtained from CD8+ T cells from PBMCs. This CDR3 is CASRPSWASTDTQYF. The CDR3 bases are TGTGCCAGCAGGCCTAGCTGGGCCAGCACAGATACGCAGTATTTT.